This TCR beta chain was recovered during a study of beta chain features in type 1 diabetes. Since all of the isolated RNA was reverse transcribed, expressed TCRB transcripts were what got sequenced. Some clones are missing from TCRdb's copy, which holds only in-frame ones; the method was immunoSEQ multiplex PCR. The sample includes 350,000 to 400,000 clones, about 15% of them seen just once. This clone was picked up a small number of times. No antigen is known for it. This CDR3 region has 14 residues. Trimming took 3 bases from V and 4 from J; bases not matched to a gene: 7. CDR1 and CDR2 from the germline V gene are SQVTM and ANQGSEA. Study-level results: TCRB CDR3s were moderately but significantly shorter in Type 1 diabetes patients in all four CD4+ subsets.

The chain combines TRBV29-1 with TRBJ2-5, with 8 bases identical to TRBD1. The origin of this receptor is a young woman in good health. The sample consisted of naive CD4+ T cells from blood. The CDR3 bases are TGCAGCGTTGAGCCTCCAGGGGGCAGAGAGACCCAGTACTTC. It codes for CSVEPPGGRETQYF.